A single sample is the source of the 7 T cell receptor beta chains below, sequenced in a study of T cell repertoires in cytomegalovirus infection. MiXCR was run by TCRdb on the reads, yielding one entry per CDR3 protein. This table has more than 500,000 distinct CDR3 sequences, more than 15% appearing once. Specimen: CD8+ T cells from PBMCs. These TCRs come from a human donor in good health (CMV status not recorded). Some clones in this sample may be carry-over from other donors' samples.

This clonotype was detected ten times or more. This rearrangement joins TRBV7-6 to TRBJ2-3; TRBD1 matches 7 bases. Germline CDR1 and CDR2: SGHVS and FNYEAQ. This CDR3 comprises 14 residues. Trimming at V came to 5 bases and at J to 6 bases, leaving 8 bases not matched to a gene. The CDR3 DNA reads TGTGCCAGCAGCCCGACAGGGAGTGTGGATACGCAGTATTTT. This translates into CASSPTGSVDTQYF.

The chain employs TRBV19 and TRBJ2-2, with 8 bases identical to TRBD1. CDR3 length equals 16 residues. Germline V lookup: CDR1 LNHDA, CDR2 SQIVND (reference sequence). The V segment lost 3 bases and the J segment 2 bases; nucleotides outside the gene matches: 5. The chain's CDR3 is CASSIEGQVNTGELFF. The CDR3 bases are TGTGCCAGTAGTATTGAGGGACAGGTAAACACCGGGGAGCTGTTTTTT.

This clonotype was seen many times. CDR3 DNA sequence: TGTGCCATCAGTGACCCCTTGGAGTACGAGCAGTACTTC. Encoded protein: CAISDPLEYEQYF. The chain employs TRBV10-3 and TRBJ2-7; D uncertain. CDR3 length: 13 amino acids. Per the germline V gene, CDR1 is ENHRY and CDR2 is SYGVKD. V was shortened by 3 bases and J by 4 bases, with 10 bases between the two germline ends.

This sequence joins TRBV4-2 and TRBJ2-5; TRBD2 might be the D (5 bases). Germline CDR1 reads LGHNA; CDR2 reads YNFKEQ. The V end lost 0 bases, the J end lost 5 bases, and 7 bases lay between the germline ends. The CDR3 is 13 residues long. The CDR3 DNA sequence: TGTGCCAGCAGCCAAGAGTCGGGGGAGACCCAGTACTTC. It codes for CASSQESGETQYF.

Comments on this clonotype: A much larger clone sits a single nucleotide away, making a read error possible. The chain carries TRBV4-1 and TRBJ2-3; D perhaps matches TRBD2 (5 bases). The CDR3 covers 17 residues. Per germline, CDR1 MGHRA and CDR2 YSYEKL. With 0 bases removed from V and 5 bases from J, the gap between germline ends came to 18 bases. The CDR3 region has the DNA TGCGCCAGCAGCCAAGATGAAACGGGAATGACCCAAGATACGCAGTATTTT. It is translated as CASSQDETGMTQDTQYF.

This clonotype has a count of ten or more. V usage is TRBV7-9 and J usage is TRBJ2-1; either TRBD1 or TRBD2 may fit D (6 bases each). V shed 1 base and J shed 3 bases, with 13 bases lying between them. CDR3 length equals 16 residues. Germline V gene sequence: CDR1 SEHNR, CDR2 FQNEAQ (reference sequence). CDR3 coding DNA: TGTGCCAGCAGCTTAGGGCGACAGGACTACTACAATGAGCAGTTCTTC. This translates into CASSLGRQDYYNEQFF. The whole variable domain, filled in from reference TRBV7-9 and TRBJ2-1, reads DTGVSQNPRHKITKRGQNVTFRCDPISEHNRLYWYRQTLGQGPEFLTYFQNEAQLEKSRLLSDRFSAERPKGSFSTLEIQRTEQGDSAMYLCASSLGRQDYYNEQFFGPGTRLTVL.

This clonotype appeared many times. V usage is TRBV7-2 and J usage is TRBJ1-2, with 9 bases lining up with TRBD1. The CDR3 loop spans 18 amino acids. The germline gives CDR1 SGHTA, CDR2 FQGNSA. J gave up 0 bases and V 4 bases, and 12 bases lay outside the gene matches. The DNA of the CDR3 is TGTGCCAGCAGCTCCCTCCGGGACAGGGATTTAGCTAACTATGGCTACACCTTC. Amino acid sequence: CASSSLRDRDLANYGYTF.